The sequence of this TCR beta chain was determined in a study of cytomegalovirus exposure and HLA in healthy donors. This CDR3 has 15 residues. CDR1 is SGDLS and CDR2 is YYNGEE in the germline V gene. V gave up 3 bases and J gave up 3 bases, with 13 bases separating them. Primers included in the PCR were 60 Vbeta and 13 Jbeta primers. Assay: immunoSEQ multiplex PCR; the TCRdb copy retains only in-frame clones and omits some. Among some 130,000 clones listed, about 78% were seen once. The clonotype originates from a man aged 45-65 years in good health and CMV-seronegative. The chain has TRBV9 and TRBJ2-1, with D possibly being TRBD1 (5 bases). The sample taken for sequencing was PBMCs. CDR3 residues: CASSAQSRVYNEQFF. CDR3 sequence (DNA): TGTGCCAGCAGCGCCCAATCCAGGGTCTACAATGAGCAGTTCTTC.